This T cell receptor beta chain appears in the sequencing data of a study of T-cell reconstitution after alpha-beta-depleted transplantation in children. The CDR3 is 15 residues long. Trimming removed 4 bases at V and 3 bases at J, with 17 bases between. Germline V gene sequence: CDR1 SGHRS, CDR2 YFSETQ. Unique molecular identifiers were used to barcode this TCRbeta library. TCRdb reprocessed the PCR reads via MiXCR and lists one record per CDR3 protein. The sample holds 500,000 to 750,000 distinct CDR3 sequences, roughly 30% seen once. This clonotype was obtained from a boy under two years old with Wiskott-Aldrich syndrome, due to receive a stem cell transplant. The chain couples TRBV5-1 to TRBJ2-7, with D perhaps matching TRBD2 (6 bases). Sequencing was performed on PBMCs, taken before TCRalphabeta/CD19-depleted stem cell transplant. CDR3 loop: CASSLEVGSIYEQYF. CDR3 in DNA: TGCGCCAGCAGCCTGGAGGTCGGGAGCATCTACGAGCAGTACTTC.